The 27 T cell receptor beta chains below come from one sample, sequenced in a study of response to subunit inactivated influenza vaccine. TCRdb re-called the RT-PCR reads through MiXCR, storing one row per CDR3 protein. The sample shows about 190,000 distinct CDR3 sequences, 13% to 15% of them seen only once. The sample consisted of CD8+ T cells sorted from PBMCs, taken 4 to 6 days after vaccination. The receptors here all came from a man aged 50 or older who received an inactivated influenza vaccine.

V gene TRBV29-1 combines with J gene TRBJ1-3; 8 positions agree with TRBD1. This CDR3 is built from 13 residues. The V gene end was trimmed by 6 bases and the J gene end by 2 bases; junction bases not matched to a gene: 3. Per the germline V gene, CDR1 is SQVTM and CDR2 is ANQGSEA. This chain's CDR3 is CSVEQGAGNTIYF. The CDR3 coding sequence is TGCAGCGTCGAACAGGGGGCTGGAAACACCATATATTTT.

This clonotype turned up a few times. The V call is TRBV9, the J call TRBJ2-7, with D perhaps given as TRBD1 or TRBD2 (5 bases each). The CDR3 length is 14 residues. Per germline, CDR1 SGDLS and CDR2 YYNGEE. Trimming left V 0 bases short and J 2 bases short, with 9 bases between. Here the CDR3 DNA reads TGTGCCAGCAGCGTAGGTGGGACGGCCTACGAGCAGTACTTC. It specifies CASSVGGTAYEQYF.

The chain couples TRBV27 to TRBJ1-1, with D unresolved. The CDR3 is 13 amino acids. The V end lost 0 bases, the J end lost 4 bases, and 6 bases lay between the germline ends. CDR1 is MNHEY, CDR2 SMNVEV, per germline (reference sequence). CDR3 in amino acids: CASSLSGFTEAFF. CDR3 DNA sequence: TGTGCCAGCAGTTTATCGGGTTTCACTGAAGCTTTCTTT.

The CDR3 nucleotides read TGTGCCAGCAGCCCCTACCGATCGGTAGGTACGCAGTATTTT. It translates to CASSPYRSVGTQYF. The V gene is TRBV7-8, the J gene TRBJ2-3; no definite D call. The CDR3 totals 14 residues. Per germline, CDR1 SGHVS and CDR2 FQNEAQ. Trimming took off 5 bases at V and 8 bases at J, with 17 bases between the two ends.

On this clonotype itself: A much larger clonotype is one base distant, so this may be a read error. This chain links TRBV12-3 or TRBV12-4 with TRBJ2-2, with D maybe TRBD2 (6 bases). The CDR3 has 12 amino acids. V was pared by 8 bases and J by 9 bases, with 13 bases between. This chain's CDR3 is CASRGLNRELFF. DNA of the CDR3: TGTGCCAGCCGGGGGTTGAACAGGGAGCTGTTTTTT.

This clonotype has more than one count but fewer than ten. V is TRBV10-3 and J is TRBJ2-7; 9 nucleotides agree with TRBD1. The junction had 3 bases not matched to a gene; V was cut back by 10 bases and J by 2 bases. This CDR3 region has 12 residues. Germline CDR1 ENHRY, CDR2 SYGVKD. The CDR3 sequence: CATTGGTYEQYF. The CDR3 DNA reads TGTGCCACGACAGGGGGTACCTACGAGCAGTACTTC.

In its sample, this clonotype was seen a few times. The CDR3 region is CASSLYRGAYEQYF. The CDR3 region has the DNA TGTGCCAGCAGCCTCTACCGGGGTGCCTACGAGCAGTACTTC. This chain uses TRBV7-9 with TRBJ2-7, with D possibly being TRBD2 (5 bases). The V gene lost 5 bases and the J gene lost 2 bases, with 13 bases spanning the gap. The germline CDR1 and CDR2 sequences are SEHNR and FQNEAQ (reference sequence). The CDR3 runs to 14 residues.

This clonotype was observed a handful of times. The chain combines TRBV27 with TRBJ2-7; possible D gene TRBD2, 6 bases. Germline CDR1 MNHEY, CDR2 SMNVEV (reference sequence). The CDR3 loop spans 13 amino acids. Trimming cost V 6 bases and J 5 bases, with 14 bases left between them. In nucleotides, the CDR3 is TGTGCCAGCAGCCCCGGGGGACTCCACGAGCAGTACTTC. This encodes CASSPGGLHEQYF.

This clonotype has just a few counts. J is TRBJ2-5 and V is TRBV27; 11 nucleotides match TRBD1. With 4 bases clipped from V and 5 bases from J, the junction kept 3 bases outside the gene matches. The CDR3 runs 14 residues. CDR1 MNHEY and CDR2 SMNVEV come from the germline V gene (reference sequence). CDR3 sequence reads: CASSWTGGLETQYF. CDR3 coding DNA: TGTGCCAGCAGTTGGACAGGGGGCTTGGAGACCCAGTACTTC.

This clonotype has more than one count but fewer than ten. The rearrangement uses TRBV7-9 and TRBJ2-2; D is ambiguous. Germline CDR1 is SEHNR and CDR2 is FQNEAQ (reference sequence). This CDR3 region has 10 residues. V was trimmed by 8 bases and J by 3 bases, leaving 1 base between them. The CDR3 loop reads CASYTGELFF. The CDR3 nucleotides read TGTGCCAGCTACACCGGGGAGCTGTTTTTT.

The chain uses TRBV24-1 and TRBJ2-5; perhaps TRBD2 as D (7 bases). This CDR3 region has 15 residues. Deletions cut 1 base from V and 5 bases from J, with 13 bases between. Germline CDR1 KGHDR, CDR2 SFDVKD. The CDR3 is CATSDLRGGYETQYF. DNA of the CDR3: TGTGCCACCAGTGATTTAAGGGGGGGCTACGAGACCCAGTACTTC.

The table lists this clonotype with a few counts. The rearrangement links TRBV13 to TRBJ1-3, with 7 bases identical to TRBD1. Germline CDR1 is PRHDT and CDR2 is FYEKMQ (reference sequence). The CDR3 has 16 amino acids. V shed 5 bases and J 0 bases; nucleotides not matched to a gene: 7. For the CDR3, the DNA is TGTGCCAGCAGCGCCTCCGGGACAGCCTCTGGAAACACCATATATTTT. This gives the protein CASSASGTASGNTIYF.

The CDR3 DNA follows: TGTGCCAGCAGTTACGCAAGGCCCTACAATGAGCAGTTCTTC. Its protein product is CASSYARPYNEQFF. The chain joins TRBV6-5 to TRBJ2-1; D gene unclear. The germline V and J ends were trimmed by 2 bases and 2 bases, with 7 bases remaining between them. CDR3 length: 14 amino acids. In germline, CDR1 is MNHEY, CDR2 SVGAGI.

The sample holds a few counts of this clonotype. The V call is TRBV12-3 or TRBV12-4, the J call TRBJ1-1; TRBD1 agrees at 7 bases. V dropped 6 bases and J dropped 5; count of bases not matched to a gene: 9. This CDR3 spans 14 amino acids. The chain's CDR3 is CASRRGQAGTEAFF. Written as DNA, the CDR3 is TGTGCCAGCAGGCGAGGACAGGCAGGAACTGAAGCTTTCTTT.

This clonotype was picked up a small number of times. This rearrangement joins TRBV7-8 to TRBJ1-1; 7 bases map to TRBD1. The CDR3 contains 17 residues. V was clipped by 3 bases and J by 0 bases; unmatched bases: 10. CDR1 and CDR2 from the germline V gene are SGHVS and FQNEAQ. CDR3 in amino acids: CASSFSKRGQMNTEAFF. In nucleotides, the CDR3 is TGTGCCAGCAGCTTTAGTAAGAGGGGGCAGATGAACACTGAAGCTTTCTTT.

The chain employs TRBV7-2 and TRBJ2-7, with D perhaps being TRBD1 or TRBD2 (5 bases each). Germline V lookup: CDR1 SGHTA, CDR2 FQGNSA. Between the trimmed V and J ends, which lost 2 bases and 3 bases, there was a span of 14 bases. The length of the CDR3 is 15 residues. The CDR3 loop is CASSLSPGANYEQYF. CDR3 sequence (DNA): TGTGCCAGCAGCTTATCTCCCGGGGCAAACTACGAGCAGTACTTC.

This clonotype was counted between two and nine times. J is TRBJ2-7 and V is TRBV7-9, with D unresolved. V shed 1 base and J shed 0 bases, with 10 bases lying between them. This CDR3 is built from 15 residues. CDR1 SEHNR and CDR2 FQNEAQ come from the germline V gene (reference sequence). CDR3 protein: CASSLGQLSSYEQYF. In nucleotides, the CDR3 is TGTGCCAGCAGCTTAGGTCAGCTGAGCTCCTACGAGCAGTACTTC.

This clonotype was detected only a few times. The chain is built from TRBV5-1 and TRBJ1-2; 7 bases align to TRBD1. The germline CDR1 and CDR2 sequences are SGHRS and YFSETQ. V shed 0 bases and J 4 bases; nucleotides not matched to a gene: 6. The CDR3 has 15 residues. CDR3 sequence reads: CASSLEGAERYGYTF. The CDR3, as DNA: TGCGCCAGCAGCTTGGAGGGGGCAGAGCGCTATGGCTACACCTTC.

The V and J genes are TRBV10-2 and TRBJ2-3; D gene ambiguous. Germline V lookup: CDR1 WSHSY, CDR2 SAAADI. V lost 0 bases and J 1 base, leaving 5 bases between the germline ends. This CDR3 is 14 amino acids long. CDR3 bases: TGCGCCAGCAGTGAGTCTACTCGCACAGATACGCAGTATTTT. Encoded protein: CASSESTRTDTQYF.

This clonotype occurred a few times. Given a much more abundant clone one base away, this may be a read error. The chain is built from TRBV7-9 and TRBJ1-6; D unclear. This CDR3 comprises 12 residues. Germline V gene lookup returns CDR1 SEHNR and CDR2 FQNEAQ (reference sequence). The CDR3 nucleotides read TGTGCCAGCAGCTTATCCAGCTCACCCCACCACTTT. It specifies CASSLSSSPHHF.

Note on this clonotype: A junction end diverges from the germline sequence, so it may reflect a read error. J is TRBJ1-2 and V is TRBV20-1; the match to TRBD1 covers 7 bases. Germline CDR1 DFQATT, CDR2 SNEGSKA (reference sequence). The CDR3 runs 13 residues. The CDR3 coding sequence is TGCAGTGCTATGGGACAGTATAACTATGGCTACACCTTT. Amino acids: CSAMGQYNYGYTF.

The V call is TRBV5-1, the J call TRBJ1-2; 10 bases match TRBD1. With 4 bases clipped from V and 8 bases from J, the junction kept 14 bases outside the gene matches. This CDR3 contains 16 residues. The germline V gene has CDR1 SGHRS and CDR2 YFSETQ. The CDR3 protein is CASSPTGTGVIEGYTF. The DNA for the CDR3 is TGCGCCAGCAGCCCAACCGGGACAGGGGTGATAGAAGGCTACACCTTC. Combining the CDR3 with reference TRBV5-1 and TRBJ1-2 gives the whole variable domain KAGVTQTPRYLIKTRGQQVTLSCSPISGHRSVSWYQQTPGQGLQFLFEYFSETQRNKGNFPGRFSGRQFSNSRSEMNVSTLELGDSALYLCASSPTGTGVIEGYTFGSGTRLTVV.

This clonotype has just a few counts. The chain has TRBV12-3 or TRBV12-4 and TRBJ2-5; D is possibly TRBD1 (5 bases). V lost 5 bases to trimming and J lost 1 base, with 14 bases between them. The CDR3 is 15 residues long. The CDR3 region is CASSPRQKVQETQYF. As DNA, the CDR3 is TGTGCCAGCAGTCCCCGACAGAAAGTCCAAGAGACCCAGTACTTC.

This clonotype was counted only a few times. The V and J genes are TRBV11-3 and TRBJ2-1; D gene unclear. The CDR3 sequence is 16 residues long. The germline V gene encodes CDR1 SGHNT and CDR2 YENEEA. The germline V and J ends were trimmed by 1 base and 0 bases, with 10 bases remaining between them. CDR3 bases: TGTGCCAGCAGCTTAGGCGTCTTCAGCTCCTACAATGAGCAGTTCTTC. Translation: CASSLGVFSSYNEQFF.

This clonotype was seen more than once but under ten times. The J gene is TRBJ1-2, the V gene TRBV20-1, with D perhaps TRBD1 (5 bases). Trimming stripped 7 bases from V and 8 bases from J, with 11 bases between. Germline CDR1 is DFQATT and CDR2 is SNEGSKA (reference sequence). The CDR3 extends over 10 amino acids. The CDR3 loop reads CSVAPGGYTF. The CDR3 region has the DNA TGCAGTGTGGCCCCAGGGGGCTACACCTTC.

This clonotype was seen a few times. The CDR3 reads CASSEDPLYNEQFF. CDR3 in DNA: TGTGCCAGCAGCGAGGACCCTTTATACAATGAGCAGTTCTTC. V gene TRBV7-8 combines with J gene TRBJ2-1; D is unresolved. There are 14 residues in the CDR3. V dropped 5 bases and J dropped 4 bases, with 12 bases sitting between them. Germline V CDR1 and CDR2: SGHVS, FQNEAQ.

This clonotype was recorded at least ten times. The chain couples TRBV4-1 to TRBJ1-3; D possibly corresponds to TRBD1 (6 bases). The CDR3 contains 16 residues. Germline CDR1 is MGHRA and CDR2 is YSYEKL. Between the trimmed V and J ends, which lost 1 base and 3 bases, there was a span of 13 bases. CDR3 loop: CASSQVWGANGNTIYF. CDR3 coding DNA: TGCGCCAGCAGCCAAGTTTGGGGGGCTAATGGAAACACCATATATTTT.